The table lists the clone carrying this T cell receptor (beta chain) with a few counts. The germline gives CDR1 MGHRA, CDR2 YSYEKL. CDR3 size: 11 residues. Trimming took off 4 bases at V and 10 bases at J, with 8 bases between the two ends. The data are from a study of CD8 T cells in ankylosing spondylitis. TCRdb reanalysed the 5' RACE reads using MiXCR and keeps one entry per CDR3 protein. The sample includes 200,000 to 250,000 distinct CDR3 sequences, 10% to 13% of them seen just once. The specimen sequenced was blood, either unsorted or a sorted T cell fraction (not recorded which). The clonotype was recovered from a male donor with ankylosing spondylitis or in good health (not recorded which). V gene TRBV4-1 combines with J gene TRBJ2-1; D gene unclear. The CDR3 protein is CASSRAREQFF. CDR3 sequence (DNA): TGCGCCAGCAGCCGAGCACGGGAGCAGTTCTTC.